The clone carrying this TCR beta chain was recorded a few times. Antigen: not known. The V gene lost 3 bases and the J gene lost 2 bases, with 14 bases spanning the gap. Germline V gene sequence: CDR1 MDHEN, CDR2 SYDVKM. The CDR3 loop spans 15 amino acids. The entry originates in a study of blood T cells in healthy people across ages. Study-level points and caveats: Per million T cells, TCR beta diversity dropped roughly linearly as age increased.

Alongside a J-beta primer mix, a sample-barcoded 5' primer served in a second PCR lasting roughly 6 to 11 cycles. Each sample provided no less than 3 million CDR3-containing paired-end reads. TCRdb used MiXCR to reprocess the 5' RACE reads, holding one entry per CDR3 protein. The sample includes 1.5 million to 2 million distinct CDR3 sequences, about 35% of them seen just once. Healthy Caucasians from Russia aged roughly 6 to 95 served as donors. It was around 10 milliliters of peripheral blood that were drawn from each donor. The origin of this receptor is a woman aged 25 to 39 in good health. The sequenced material came from blood. The rearrangement joins TRBV28 to TRBJ2-7, with D perhaps matching TRBD1 (5 bases). The CDR3 DNA sequence: TGTGCCAGCAGTTTTCTAAAGGGGATGCCCTACGAGCAGTACTTC. This translates into CASSFLKGMPYEQYF.